Listed below are T cell receptor beta chains from one sample, sequenced in a study of T cells in Graves' hyperthyroidism and ophthalmopathy. TCRdb analysed the multiplex PCR reads with MiXCR anew, one entry per CDR3 protein. This sample has 300,000 to 400,000 distinct CDR3 sequences; approximately 14% occur once, and the top ten carry about 22%. The sample was blood. These receptors were collected from a woman aged 30 to 39 with Graves' hyperthyroidism. Each CDR3 is given with its conserved first and last residue. The D gene is left open where the match is weak. Expanded clones are given a class, and other clones once, few, many or no size at all.

J gene: TRBJ2-7; V gene: TRBV5-6; D gene: NA; clone size: many; CDR3 DNA: TGTGCCAGCAGCTTGGGATTCGACCAGTACGAGCAGTACTTC; CDR3 protein: CASSLGFDQYEQYF
J gene: TRBJ2-1; V gene: TRBV7-2; D gene: NA; clone size: many; CDR3 DNA: TGTGCCAGCAGCTTGACTAAGAGCTCCTACAATGAGCAGTTCTTC; CDR3 protein: CASSLTKSSYNEQFF
J gene: TRBJ2-4; V gene: TRBV7-2; D gene: NA; clone size: NA; CDR3 DNA: TGTGCCAGCAGGGTAAGGGTGGACAGACTAGCCAAAAACATTCAGTACTTC; CDR3 protein: CASRVRVDRLAKNIQYF
J gene: TRBJ2-3; V gene: TRBV9; D gene: NA; clone size: once; CDR3 DNA: TGTGCCAGCAGCGTAGAAACCACAGATACGCAGTATTTT; CDR3 protein: CASSVETTDTQYF
J gene: TRBJ2-1; V gene: TRBV28; D gene: NA; clone size: many; CDR3 DNA: TGTGCCAGCAGTTCCAATTTTCGAGCAGGGGACTCTCACAATGAGCAGTTCTTC; CDR3 protein: CASSSNFRAGDSHNEQFF
J gene: TRBJ2-7; V gene: TRBV20-1; D gene: NA; clone size: NA; CDR3 DNA: TGCAGTGCTAGTCGTCCATTGGACGGATCCTACGAGCAGTACTTC; CDR3 protein: CSASRPLDGSYEQYF
J gene: TRBJ2-5; V gene: TRBV7-9; D gene: TRBD2; clone size: many; CDR3 DNA: TGTGCCAGCAGCCCCTACGGCGGGAGTAGGGAGACCCAGTACTTC; CDR3 protein: CASSPYGGSRETQYF
J gene: TRBJ2-7; V gene: TRBV5-6; D gene: NA; clone size: NA; CDR3 DNA: TGTGCCAGCAGCTTGTACGGGAATAACTACGAGCAGTACTTC; CDR3 protein: CASSLYGNNYEQYF
J gene: TRBJ2-5; V gene: TRBV12-3/TRBV12-4; D gene: NA; clone size: few; CDR3 DNA: TGTGCCAGCAGTTTACGTGGGGCCCAGACCCAGTACTTC; CDR3 protein: CASSLRGAQTQYF
J gene: TRBJ2-7; V gene: TRBV28; D gene: TRBD2; clone size: few; CDR3 DNA: TGTGCCAGCACCACTGGACTAGCGACCTACGAGCAGTACTTC; CDR3 protein: CASTTGLATYEQYF
J gene: TRBJ2-7; V gene: TRBV5-1; D gene: TRBD2; clone size: many; CDR3 DNA: TGCGCCAGCAGCTCGGGGGGAGTAACCTACGAGCAGTACTTC; CDR3 protein: CASSSGGVTYEQYF
J gene: TRBJ2-7; V gene: TRBV7-9; D gene: NA; clone size: NA; CDR3 DNA: TGTGCCAGCAGCTTAACTCCCTCCGAGCAGTACTTC; CDR3 protein: CASSLTPSEQYF
J gene: TRBJ1-2; V gene: TRBV5-1; D gene: NA; clone size: few; CDR3 DNA: TGCGCCAGCAGCCCAGGGCCCCGCGGATATGGCTACACCTTC; CDR3 protein: CASSPGPRGYGYTF
J gene: TRBJ2-1; V gene: TRBV7-9; D gene: TRBD2; clone size: few; CDR3 DNA: TGTGCCAGCAGCTTAGCGACTAGCAGTGAGCAGTTCTTC; CDR3 protein: CASSLATSSEQFF
J gene: TRBJ2-7; V gene: TRBV4-3; D gene: NA; clone size: NA; CDR3 DNA: TGCGCCAGCAGCCAAGATCCAGACCAGCCGACCTACGAGCAGTACTTC; CDR3 protein: CASSQDPDQPTYEQYF
J gene: TRBJ2-1; V gene: TRBV7-8; D gene: NA; clone size: NA; CDR3 DNA: TGTGCCAGCAGCTTAGACGCGAACAACCCAATCGGTGAGCAGTTCTTC; CDR3 protein: CASSLDANNPIGEQFF
J gene: TRBJ2-5; V gene: TRBV28; D gene: NA; clone size: many; CDR3 DNA: TGTGCCAGCAGTATCGTAGTGGGCGGGATGGCAGAGACCCAGTACTTC; CDR3 protein: CASSIVVGGMAETQYF
J gene: TRBJ2-3; V gene: TRBV6-1; D gene: NA; clone size: many; CDR3 DNA: TGTGCCAGCACCCCCGGGACTGAGGATACGCAGTATTTT; CDR3 protein: CASTPGTEDTQYF
J gene: TRBJ2-5; V gene: TRBV7-6; D gene: TRBD2; clone size: few; CDR3 DNA: TGTGCCAGCAGCTCCAAGGGGACTATCCCCCAAGAGACCCAGTACTTC; CDR3 protein: CASSSKGTIPQETQYF
J gene: TRBJ1-1; V gene: TRBV12-3/TRBV12-4; D gene: NA; clone size: many; CDR3 DNA: TGTGCCAGCAGTGCGACCTCGGCGGACACTGAAGCTTTCTTT; CDR3 protein: CASSATSADTEAFF
J gene: TRBJ1-5; V gene: TRBV7-2; D gene: NA; clone size: NA; CDR3 DNA: TGTGCCAGCAGCTTAGATGGGACTCACACAGATACGCAGCATTTT; CDR3 protein: CASSLDGTHTDTQHF
J gene: TRBJ1-5; V gene: TRBV10-2; D gene: NA; clone size: NA; CDR3 DNA: TGCGCCAGCAAAGGCGGAGCAGGAAGCGATCAGCCCCAGCATTTT; CDR3 protein: CASKGGAGSDQPQHF
J gene: TRBJ1-3; V gene: TRBV6-1; D gene: NA; clone size: many; CDR3 DNA: TGTGCCAGCAGACTCACGACATCTGGAAACACCATATATTTT; CDR3 protein: CASRLTTSGNTIYF
J gene: TRBJ1-4; V gene: TRBV6-1; D gene: NA; clone size: many; CDR3 DNA: TGTGCCAGCAGCGGAAACAGGGCTCCGGACGAGAGATTTGAAAAACTGTTTTTT; CDR3 protein: CASSGNRAPDERFEKLFF
J gene: TRBJ2-7; V gene: TRBV20-1; D gene: NA; clone size: NA; CDR3 DNA: TGCAGTGCTAGAGATTTGGGCCAGAATAAAGCCTACGAGCAGTACTTC; CDR3 protein: CSARDLGQNKAYEQYF
J gene: TRBJ1-4; V gene: TRBV15; D gene: NA; clone size: many; CDR3 DNA: TGTGCCACCAGCCGCGGACGGGTAAATGAAAAACTGTTTTTT; CDR3 protein: CATSRGRVNEKLFF
J gene: TRBJ1-2; V gene: TRBV6-8; D gene: NA; clone size: NA; CDR3 DNA: TGTGCCAGCAGTTATTACAGGAACTATGGCTACACCTTC; CDR3 protein: CASSYYRNYGYTF
J gene: TRBJ1-2; V gene: TRBV6-1; D gene: TRBD1; clone size: NA; CDR3 DNA: TGTGCCAGCAGATCAGGGGGGGGGGCGGACTATGGCTACACCTTC; CDR3 protein: CASRSGGGADYGYTF
J gene: TRBJ1-2; V gene: TRBV11-2; D gene: NA; clone size: many; CDR3 DNA: TGTGCCAGCAGCACCTGGACGAGCTATGGCTACACCTTC; CDR3 protein: CASSTWTSYGYTF
J gene: TRBJ2-3; V gene: TRBV5-1; D gene: NA; clone size: many; CDR3 DNA: TGCGCCAGCAGCTTGAGTTCCGGGATCACAGATACGCAGTATTTT; CDR3 protein: CASSLSSGITDTQYF
J gene: TRBJ2-3; V gene: TRBV20-1; D gene: NA; clone size: many; CDR3 DNA: TGCAGTGCGAGGCAAGAAACATATACGCAGTATTTT; CDR3 protein: CSARQETYTQYF
J gene: TRBJ2-5; V gene: TRBV30; D gene: NA; clone size: NA; CDR3 DNA: TGTGCCTGGAAAGGGTCCCACCAAGAGACCCAGTACTTC; CDR3 protein: CAWKGSHQETQYF
J gene: TRBJ2-7; V gene: TRBV7-2; D gene: NA; clone size: many; CDR3 DNA: TGTGCCAGCCGACTCGACAGTCTTACTGAGCAGTACTTC; CDR3 protein: CASRLDSLTEQYF
J gene: TRBJ2-2; V gene: TRBV15; D gene: NA; clone size: many; CDR3 DNA: TGTGCCACCAGCAGGCAAAGAGAGGCCGGGGAGCTGTTTTTT; CDR3 protein: CATSRQREAGELFF
J gene: TRBJ2-1; V gene: TRBV20-1; D gene: TRBD2; clone size: few; CDR3 DNA: TGCAGTGCTAGAGATGGGGGACTAGCGGGAGTGTGGTCCTACAATGAGCAGTTCTTC; CDR3 protein: CSARDGGLAGVWSYNEQFF
J gene: TRBJ1-1; V gene: TRBV7-9; D gene: NA; clone size: NA; CDR3 DNA: TGTGCCAGCAGCCGGGGGAGTCAGTTAATGAACACTGAAGCTTTCTTT; CDR3 protein: CASSRGSQLMNTEAFF
J gene: TRBJ2-4; V gene: TRBV20-1; D gene: NA; clone size: few; CDR3 DNA: TGCAGTGCTACCAAAGGGCAGGTGCTAGCCAAAAACATTCAGTACTTC; CDR3 protein: CSATKGQVLAKNIQYF
J gene: TRBJ1-5; V gene: TRBV2; D gene: TRBD1; clone size: NA; CDR3 DNA: TGTGCCAGCAGTGAAACAGGGGGAGGCAATCAGCCCCAGCATTTT; CDR3 protein: CASSETGGGNQPQHF
J gene: TRBJ2-7; V gene: TRBV4-2; D gene: TRBD2; clone size: few; CDR3 DNA: TGTGCCAGCAGCCCCTCGGGGGGTCGCGAGCAGTACTTC; CDR3 protein: CASSPSGGREQYF
J gene: TRBJ2-3; V gene: TRBV7-2; D gene: TRBD1; clone size: NA; CDR3 DNA: TGTGCCAGCAGCGCCAACCACAGGGGGTCCGGCACAGATACGCAGTATTTT; CDR3 protein: CASSANHRGSGTDTQYF
J gene: TRBJ2-1; V gene: TRBV19; D gene: TRBD1; clone size: NA; CDR3 DNA: TGTGCCAGTAGTATACCCCGGACAGGGCCCTACAATGAGCAGTTCTTC; CDR3 protein: CASSIPRTGPYNEQFF